Here is one TCR beta chain with its context. Its matching antigen is unknown. Given the absence of the conserved phenylalanine or tryptophan at the CDR3 end, a read error is likely. The DNA is omitted, as the CDR3 cannot be located on it reliably, and the CDR3 follows TCRdb's listing. Documented time point: week 35, safety follow-up. What each vaccine dose contained was 300 ug of mutant IDH1 20-mer peptide, accompanied by topical imiquimod. This sample is part of a study of a mutant IDH1 vaccine in newly diagnosed glioma. Germline values: CDR1 ENHRY, CDR2 SYGVKD. Including both end residues, the CDR3 is 12 amino acids long. Data came from immunoSEQ multiplex PCR; TCRdb stores just in-frame clones and leaves some out. The sample holds 40,000 to 45,000 clones, about 86% seen once.

Sequencing used PBMCs, obtained from a glioma patient whose treatment included an IDH1 peptide vaccine. This TCR was recovered from a woman aged 40 to 50 with glioma. Some clones in this sample may be carry-over from other donors' samples. This chain links TRBV10-3 with TRBJ2-7; TRBD2 was called by the table and not checked on the DNA. CDR3 sequence reads: CAISESTGVQLM.